This T cell receptor (beta chain) stems from a study of CD8+CD57+ T cells in acquired aplastic anemia listed by TCRdb under 2018. Regarding the complete study: Extracted DNA from sorted CD4+ and CD8+ cells averaged around 3.2 ug, ranging from 0.2 to 27.4 ug. CD8+CD57+ expansion was defined as frequency above the mean frequency observed in healthy subjects.

Overall study results and their limits: Between patients and healthy controls, no significant difference in CD8+ Simpson's diversity was found (P=0.060). Roughly 30 CD8+ CDR3 sequences were found to be shared between patients and controls, but these sequences appeared to be highly expressed in patients and within the immunodominant clones of the patients.

Points on this clonotype: Its antigen is currently not known. The input lacks base qualities; no much larger clone sits a single base away.

CDR3 length: 15 amino acids, cysteine to phenylalanine. The DNA shown is the 45-base CDR3, in frame from base 1. Here V drops 5 bases and J drops 3 bases, and the junction holds 10 bases not matched to any gene. CDR1 SGHTA and CDR2 FQGTGA are derived from the germline V gene. Flow cytometry had shown CD8+CD57+ cell expansion in the patients selected for sequencing. Every patient had severe acquired aplastic anemia, diagnosed using the International Study of Aplastic Anemia and Agranulocytosis and Camitta criteria. No patient had received any therapy when blood was sampled. The study deep-sequenced TCR repertoires of sorted CD4+ and CD8+ blood T cells from severe aplastic anemia patients and healthy subjects. Patients were enrolled in the USA under clinicaltrials.gov protocols 00001620, 01623167, 00001397, 00071045, 00081523 and 00961064. Ficoll-Paque density gradient centrifugation was used to isolate peripheral blood mononuclear cells. Before DNA extraction, CD4+ and CD8+ T cells were sorted by FACS or by magnetic beads.

TCR beta VDJ combination and CDR3 sequence profiling used genomic DNA as the template. TCR repertoire sequencing was run on an Illumina HiSeq 2000. As for the original processing: Repertoires were assessed using TRBV/TRBJ rearrangement plots, CDR3 size and DJ length profiles, and Simpson's diversity index. The immunodominant clone was defined as the most abundant DNA sequence in deep sequencing data. CDR3 amino acid sequences were checked for sharing across subjects and were also compared against the VDJdb database and published repertoires. The public sequencing data were trimmed at Q25 with fastp and processed into clonotypes with MiXCR by TCRdb, which kept only in-frame beta chains. CDR3 protein duplicates are merged, each entry listing the most common genes and DNA. TCRdb's processing, not the authors', yielded these V and J calls. The sample contains fewer than 250,000 distinct CDR3 sequences, more than 40% of them found a single time. Over 7.5% of the sample comes from the top ten.

The origin of this receptor is a human donor with aplastic anemia. Sequencing used sorted CD4+, CD8+, or CD8+CD57+ T cells (not recorded which) from PBMCs. This chain joins TRBV7-3 to TRBJ2-7, and TRBD1 aligns with 7 junction nucleotides. The nucleotides are TGTGCCAGCAGCACGGTGAGGGGGCGTCACTACGAGCAGTACTTC. Translation gives CASSTVRGRHYEQYF.